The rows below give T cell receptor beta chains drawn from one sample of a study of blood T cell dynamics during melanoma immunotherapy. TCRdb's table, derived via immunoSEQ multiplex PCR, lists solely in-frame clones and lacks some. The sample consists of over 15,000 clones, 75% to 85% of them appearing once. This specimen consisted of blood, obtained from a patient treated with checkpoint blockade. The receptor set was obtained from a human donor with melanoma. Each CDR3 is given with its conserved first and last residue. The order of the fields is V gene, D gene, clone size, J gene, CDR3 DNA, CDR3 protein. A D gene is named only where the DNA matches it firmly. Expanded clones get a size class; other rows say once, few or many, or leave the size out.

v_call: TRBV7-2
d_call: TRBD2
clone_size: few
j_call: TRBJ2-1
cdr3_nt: TGTGCCAGCAGCTTAGCGAGTTTTAGCGGGAGGGCCCCGCAGTTCTTC
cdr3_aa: CASSLASFSGRAPQFF

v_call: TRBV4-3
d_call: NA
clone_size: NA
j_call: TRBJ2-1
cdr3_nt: TGCGCCAGCAGCCAAGATCCCCAGGCGCGTGAGCAGTTCTTC
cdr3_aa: CASSQDPQAREQFF

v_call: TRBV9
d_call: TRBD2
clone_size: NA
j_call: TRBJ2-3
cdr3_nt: TGTGCCAGCAGCGTACGGCGGGAGACAGATACGCAGTATTTT
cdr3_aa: CASSVRRETDTQYF

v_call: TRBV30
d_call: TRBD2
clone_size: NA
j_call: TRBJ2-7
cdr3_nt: TGTGCCTGGAGAGGGCGGGGGTCTACCTACGAGCAGTACTTC
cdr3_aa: CAWRGRGSTYEQYF

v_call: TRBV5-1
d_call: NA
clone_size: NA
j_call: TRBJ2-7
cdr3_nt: TGCGCCAGCAGCTTGACGGGGGACCACGAGCAGTACTTC
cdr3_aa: CASSLTGDHEQYF

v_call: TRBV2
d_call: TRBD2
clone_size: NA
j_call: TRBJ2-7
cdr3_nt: TGTGCCAGCAGTGGGACTAGCGGGAGGCCTCTCAACTACGAGCAGTACTTC
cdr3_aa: CASSGTSGRPLNYEQYF

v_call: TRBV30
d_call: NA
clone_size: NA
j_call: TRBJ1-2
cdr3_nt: TGTGCCTGGAAGGCAGGAACTAACTATGGCTACACCTTC
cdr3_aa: CAWKAGTNYGYTF

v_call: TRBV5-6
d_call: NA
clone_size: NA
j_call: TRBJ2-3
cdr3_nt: TGTGCCAGCAGCCTGGGACTAGATACGCAGTATTTT
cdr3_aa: CASSLGLDTQYF

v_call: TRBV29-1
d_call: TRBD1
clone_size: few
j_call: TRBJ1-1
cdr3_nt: TGCAGCGTTGAAAGGGACAGGGGTAACGGAGCTTTCTTT
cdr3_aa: CSVERDRGNGAFF

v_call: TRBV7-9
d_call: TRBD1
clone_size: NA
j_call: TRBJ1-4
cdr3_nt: TGTGCCAGCAGCTTAGAGGCAGGGGGAGCCGAAAAACTGTTTTTT
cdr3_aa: CASSLEAGGAEKLFF

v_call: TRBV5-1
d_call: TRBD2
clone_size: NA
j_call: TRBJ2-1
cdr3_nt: TGCGCCAGCAGCAGAACTAGCGGGGCCACTACAAATGAGCAGTTCTTC
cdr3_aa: CASSRTSGATTNEQFF

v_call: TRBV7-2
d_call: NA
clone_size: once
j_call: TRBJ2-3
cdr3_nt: TGTGCCAGCAGCTCAGGGAGTCGCAGGCCCACAGATACGCAGTATTTT
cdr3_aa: CASSSGSRRPTDTQYF

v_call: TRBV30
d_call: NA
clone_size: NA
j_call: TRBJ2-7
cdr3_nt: TGTGCCTGGAGTAATTTCGCTAGCTACGAGCAGTACTTC
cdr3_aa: CAWSNFASYEQYF

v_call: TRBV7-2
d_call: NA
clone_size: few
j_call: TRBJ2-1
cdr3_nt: TGTGCCAGCAGCCCACTGGTTAGTAGGGAGCAGTTCTTC
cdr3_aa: CASSPLVSREQFF

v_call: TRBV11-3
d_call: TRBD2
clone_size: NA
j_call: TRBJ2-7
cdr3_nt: TGTGCCAGCAGCTTAAGAAGCGGGAGGGTCCTACTCTACGAGCAGTACTTC
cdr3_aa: CASSLRSGRVLLYEQYF

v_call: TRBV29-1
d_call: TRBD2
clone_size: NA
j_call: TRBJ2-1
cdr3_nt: TGCAGCGTTTCGACTAGCGGGAAATCCTACAATGAGCAGTTCTTC
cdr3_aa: CSVSTSGKSYNEQFF

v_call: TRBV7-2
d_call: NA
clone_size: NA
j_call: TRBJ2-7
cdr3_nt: TGTGCCAGCAGCCCAGGGACAAACGAGCAGTACTTC
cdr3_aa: CASSPGTNEQYF

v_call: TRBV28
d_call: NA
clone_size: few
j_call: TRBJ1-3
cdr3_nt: TGTGCCAGCAGTTTGGCCGGGTTGGGTGGAAACACCATATATTTT
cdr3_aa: CASSLAGLGGNTIYF

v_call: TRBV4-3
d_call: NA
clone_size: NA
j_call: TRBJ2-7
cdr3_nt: TGCGCCAGCAGCCAAGATCAGAGGGGGTACGAGCAGTACTTC
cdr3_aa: CASSQDQRGYEQYF

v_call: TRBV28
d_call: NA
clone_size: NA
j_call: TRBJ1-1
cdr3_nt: TGTGCCAGCAAAACGAACACTGAAGCTTTCTTT
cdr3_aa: CASKTNTEAFF

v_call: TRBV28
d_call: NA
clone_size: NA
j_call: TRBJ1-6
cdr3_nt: TGTGCCAGCAGCCTGGAAGGGCGGGTTTCACCCCTCCACTTT
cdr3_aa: CASSLEGRVSPLHF

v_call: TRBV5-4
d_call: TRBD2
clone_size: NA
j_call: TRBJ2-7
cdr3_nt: TGTGCCAGCAGCTTGTGGTCTAGCGGGTCCTACGAGCAGTACTTC
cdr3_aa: CASSLWSSGSYEQYF

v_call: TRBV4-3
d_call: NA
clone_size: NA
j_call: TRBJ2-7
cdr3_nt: TGCGCCAGCAGCCAAGAATGGCCAATCTACGAGCAGTACTTC
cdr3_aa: CASSQEWPIYEQYF

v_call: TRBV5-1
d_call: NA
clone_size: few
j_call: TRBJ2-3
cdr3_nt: TGCGCCAGCAGCTTTTTCCATAGTAGCACAGATACGCAGTATTTT
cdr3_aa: CASSFFHSSTDTQYF

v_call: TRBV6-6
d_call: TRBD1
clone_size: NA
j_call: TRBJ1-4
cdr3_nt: TGTGCCAGCAGAGAAGGGGGCGTTCGAGAAAAACTGTTTTTT
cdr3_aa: CASREGGVREKLFF

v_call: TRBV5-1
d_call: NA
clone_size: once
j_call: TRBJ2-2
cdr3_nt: TGCGCCAGCGCACCATCAGGGAGCGCCGGGGAGCTGTTTTTT
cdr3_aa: CASAPSGSAGELFF

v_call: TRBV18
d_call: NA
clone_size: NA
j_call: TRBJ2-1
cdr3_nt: TGTGCCAGCTCTACCCAGGGGTCAAATGAGCAGTTCTTC
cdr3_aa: CASSTQGSNEQFF

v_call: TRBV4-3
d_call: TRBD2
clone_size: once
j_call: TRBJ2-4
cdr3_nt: TGCGCCAGCAGCCAAGATACTAGCGGGAGGGCCCTCGGGGCCAAAAACATTCAGTACTTC
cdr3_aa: CASSQDTSGRALGAKNIQYF

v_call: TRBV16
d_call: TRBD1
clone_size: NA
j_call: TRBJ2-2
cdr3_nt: TGTGCCAGCAGCCAATCAGGGGGACAGGGGCTCGGAAACACCGGGGAGCTGTTTTTT
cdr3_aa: CASSQSGGQGLGNTGELFF

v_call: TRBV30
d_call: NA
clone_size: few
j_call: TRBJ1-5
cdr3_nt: TGTGCCTGGAGTGTCCTTGATCAGCCCCAGCATTTT
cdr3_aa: CAWSVLDQPQHF

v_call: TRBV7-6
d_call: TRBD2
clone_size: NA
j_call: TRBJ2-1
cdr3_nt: TGTGCCAGCAGCACGCCGGGACTAGCGGTCCTCGATGAGCAGTTCTTC
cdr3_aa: CASSTPGLAVLDEQFF

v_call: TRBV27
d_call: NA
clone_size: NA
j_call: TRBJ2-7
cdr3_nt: TGTGCCAGCAGTTTTTCATCTCTGGGCGGCGAGCAGTACTTC
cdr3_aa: CASSFSSLGGEQYF

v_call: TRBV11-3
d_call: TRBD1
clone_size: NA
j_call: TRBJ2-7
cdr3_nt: TGTGCCAGCAGCAGGGGGCCTCCGGTTTACGAGCAGTACTTC
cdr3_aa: CASSRGPPVYEQYF

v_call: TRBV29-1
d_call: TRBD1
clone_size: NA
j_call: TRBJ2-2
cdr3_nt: TGCAGCGTTGTCATGCCCCCGGGACAGGGGAACACCGGGGAGCTGTTTTTT
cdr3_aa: CSVVMPPGQGNTGELFF

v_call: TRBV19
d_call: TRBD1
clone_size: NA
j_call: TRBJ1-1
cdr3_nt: TGTGCCAGTAGTATTACAGGGGCGGGCACTGAAGCTTTCTTT
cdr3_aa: CASSITGAGTEAFF

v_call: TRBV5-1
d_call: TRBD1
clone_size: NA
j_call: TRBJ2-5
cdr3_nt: TGCGCCAGCAGTTCCGGGACAGGGGCGGGAGAGACCCAGTACTTC
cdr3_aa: CASSSGTGAGETQYF

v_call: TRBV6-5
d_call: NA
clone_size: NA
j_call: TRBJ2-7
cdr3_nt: TGTGCCAGCAGAAGGTCTCAGACGGGGCACGAGCAGTACTTC
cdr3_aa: CASRRSQTGHEQYF

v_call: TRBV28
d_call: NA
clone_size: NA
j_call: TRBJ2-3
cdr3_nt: TGTGCCAGCAGTTTTCAGGGGCCGCTGGGGACGATGGGGTATTTT
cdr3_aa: CASSFQGPLGTMGYF

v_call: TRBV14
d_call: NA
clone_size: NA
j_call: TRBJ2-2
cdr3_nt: TGTGCCAGCAGCCAAGCCCAGAGAGGGGGCACCGGGGAGCTGTTTTTT
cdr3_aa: CASSQAQRGGTGELFF

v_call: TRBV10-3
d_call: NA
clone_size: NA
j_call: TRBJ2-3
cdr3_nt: TGTGCCATCAGTGGTCAAGGCGGGGCTAGCACAGATACGCAGTATTTT
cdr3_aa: CAISGQGGASTDTQYF

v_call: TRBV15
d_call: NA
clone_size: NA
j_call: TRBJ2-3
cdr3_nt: TGTGCCACCAGCAGACGGACCAGGGGCCGCACAGATACGCAGTATTTT
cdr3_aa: CATSRRTRGRTDTQYF

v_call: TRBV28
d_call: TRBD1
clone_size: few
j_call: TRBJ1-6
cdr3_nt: TGTGCCAGCATCCAACGACAGGGGAATTCACCCCTCCACTTT
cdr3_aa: CASIQRQGNSPLHF